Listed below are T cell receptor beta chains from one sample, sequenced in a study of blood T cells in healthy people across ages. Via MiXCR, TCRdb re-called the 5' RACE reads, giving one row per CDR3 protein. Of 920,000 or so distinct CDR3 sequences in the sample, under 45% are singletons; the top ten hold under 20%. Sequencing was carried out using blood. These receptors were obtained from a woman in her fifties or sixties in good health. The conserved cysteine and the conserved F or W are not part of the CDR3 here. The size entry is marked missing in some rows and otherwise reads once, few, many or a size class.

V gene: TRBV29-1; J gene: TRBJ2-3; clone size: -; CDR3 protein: SVDVKGAQY
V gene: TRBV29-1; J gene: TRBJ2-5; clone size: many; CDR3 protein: SVYRGETQY
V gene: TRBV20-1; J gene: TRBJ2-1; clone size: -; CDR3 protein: SAQSGNEQF
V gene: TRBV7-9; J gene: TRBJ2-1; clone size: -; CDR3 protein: ASSLLGSPNEQF
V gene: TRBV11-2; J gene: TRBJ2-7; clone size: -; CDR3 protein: ASSLPGLTYEQY
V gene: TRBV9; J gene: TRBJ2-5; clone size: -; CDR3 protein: ASSVAARGRHETQY
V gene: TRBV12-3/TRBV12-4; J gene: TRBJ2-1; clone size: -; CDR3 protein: ASSQRAGGYNGQF
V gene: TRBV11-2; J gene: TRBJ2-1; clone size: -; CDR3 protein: ASSWAVGSYNEQF
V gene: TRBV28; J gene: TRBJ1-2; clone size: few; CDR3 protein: ASSVTGGYT
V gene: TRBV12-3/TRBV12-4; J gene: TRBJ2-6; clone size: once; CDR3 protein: ASSTGRSGANVLT
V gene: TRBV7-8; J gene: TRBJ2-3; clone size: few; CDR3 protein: ASSERGSSTDTQY
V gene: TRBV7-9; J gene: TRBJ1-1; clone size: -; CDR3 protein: ASSFPGQGSQNTEAF
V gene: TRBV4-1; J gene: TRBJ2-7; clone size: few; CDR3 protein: ASSFNEQGYEQY
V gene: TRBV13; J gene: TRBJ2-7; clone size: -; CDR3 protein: ASSLSLGAEISYEQY
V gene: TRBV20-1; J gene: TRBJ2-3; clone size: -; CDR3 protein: SARSKLAGSTDTQY
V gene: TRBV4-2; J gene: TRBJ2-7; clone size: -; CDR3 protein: ASSQVSGQGLYRQY
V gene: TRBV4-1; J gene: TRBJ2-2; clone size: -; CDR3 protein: ASSLRGRELF
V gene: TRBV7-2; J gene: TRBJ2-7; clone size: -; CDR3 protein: ASSLAPGLLTYEQY
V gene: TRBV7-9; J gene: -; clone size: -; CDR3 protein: ASSPGLAGIYYEQY
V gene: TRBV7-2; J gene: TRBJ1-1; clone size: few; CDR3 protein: ASSFGQTEAF
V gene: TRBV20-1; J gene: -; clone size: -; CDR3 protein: SARNREGHYEQY
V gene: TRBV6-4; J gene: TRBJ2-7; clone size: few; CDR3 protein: ASKPTGTSDEQY
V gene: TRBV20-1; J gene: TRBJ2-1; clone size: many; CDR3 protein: SASRQATEQF
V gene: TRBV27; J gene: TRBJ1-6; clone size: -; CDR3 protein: ACSVGTAGTPLH
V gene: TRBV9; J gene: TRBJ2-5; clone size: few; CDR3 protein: ASSGGTGAETQY
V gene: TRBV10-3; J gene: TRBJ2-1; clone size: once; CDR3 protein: AISESRRQNNEQF
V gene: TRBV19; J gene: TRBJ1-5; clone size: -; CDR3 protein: ASNDRYSNQPQH
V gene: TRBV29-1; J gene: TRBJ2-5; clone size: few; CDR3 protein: SGRTSSHEQY
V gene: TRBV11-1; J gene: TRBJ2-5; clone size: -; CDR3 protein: ASRPVDRQETQY
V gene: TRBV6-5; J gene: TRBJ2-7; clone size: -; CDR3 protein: ASSPKGIYEQY
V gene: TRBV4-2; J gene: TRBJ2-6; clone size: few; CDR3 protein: ASSQGRGSGANVLT
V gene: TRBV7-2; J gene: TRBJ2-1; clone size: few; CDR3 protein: ASSLAGFQNEQF
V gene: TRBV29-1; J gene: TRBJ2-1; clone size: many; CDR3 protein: SVDISGSYNEQF
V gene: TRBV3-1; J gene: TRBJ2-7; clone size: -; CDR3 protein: ASSQDIGYEQY
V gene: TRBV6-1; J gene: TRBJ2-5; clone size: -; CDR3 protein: ASTENGRKTQY
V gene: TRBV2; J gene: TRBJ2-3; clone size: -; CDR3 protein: ASTWDRVSTDTQY
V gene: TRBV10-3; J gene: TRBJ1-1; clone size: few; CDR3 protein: AISEVGGYETF
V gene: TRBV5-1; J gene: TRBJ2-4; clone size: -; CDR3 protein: ASSPGGQENIQY
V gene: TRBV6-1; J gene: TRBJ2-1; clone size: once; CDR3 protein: ASTPKWVKANEQF
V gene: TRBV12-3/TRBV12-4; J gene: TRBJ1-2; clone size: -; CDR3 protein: ASSTGKAIYGYT